This TCR beta chain was sequenced in a study of cytomegalovirus exposure and HLA in healthy donors. The study's findings and limits: Most TCR beta V segments were productive about 87% or about 30% of the time in an earlier analysis. Presence/absence results assume similar sequencing depth per donor, which may not hold. TCR beta V- and J-gene trimming was later associated with a missense DCLRE1C variant. The authors listed some 150 TCR beta chains as cytomegalovirus-associated.

Germline assignment: CDR1 LGHNA and CDR2 YNFKEQ. The CDR3 has 16 amino acids. V dropped 0 bases and J dropped 2 bases, with 11 bases sitting between them. The PCR made use of 60 Vbeta and 13 Jbeta primers. Profiled with immunoSEQ multiplex PCR; TCRdb holds only in-frame clones, not every one. Of tens of thousands of clones listed, 70% to 85% are singletons. With regard to this clone: The antigen is undetermined.

The gene calls are TRBV4-2 and TRBJ1-3; D possibly corresponds to TRBD1 (5 bases). The sample taken for sequencing was PBMCs. This sequence was found in a man between 65 and 79 years old in good health and CMV-seropositive. CDR3: CASSQDPGGAGNTIYF. For the CDR3, the DNA is TGTGCCAGCAGCCAAGATCCGGGAGGGGCTGGAAACACCATATATTTT.